The 29 T cell receptor beta chains listed next were all sequenced from one sample in a study of T cell responses to AZD1222 COVID-19 vaccine. Profiling relied on immunoSEQ multiplex PCR, and the TCRdb table lists in-frame clones only, not all of them. This table has 70,000 to 95,000 clones, 85% to 90% appearing once. The sample was peripheral blood, taken 28 days after the second AZD1222 dose. These receptors all stem from an adult who received the AZD1222 COVID-19 vaccine.

The chain employs TRBV7-9 and TRBJ1-5, with D perhaps TRBD1 (5 bases). CDR1 and CDR2 from the germline V gene are SEHNR and FQNEAQ (reference sequence). V lost 5 bases and J lost 4, with 9 bases in between. The CDR3 has 13 residues. CDR3 in DNA: TGTGCCAGCAGCCATGACAGAAATCAGCCCCAGCATTTT. It yields the protein CASSHDRNQPQHF.

This chain joins TRBV29-1 and TRBJ1-4, with D possibly TRBD1 on 6 matching bases. The germline V gene encodes CDR1 SQVTM and CDR2 ANQGSEA. This CDR3 spans 13 amino acids. Trimming shortened V by 6 bases and J by 8 bases, and 16 bases separated the two germline ends. CDR3 amino acids: CSVSTGTSEKLFF. The DNA for the CDR3 is TGCAGCGTGTCAACAGGGACATCAGAAAAACTGTTTTTT. The variable domain in full, with the rest retrieved from reference TRBV29-1 and TRBJ1-4, is SAVISQKPSRDICQRGTSLTIQCQVDSQVTMMFWYRQQPGQSLTLIATANQGSEATYESGFVIDKFPISRPNLTFSTLTVSNMSPEDSSIYLCSVSTGTSEKLFFGSGTQLSVL.

The chain employs TRBV5-1 and TRBJ1-2; possibly TRBD1 for D (5 bases). Per the germline V gene, CDR1 is SGHRS and CDR2 is YFSETQ. V shed 2 bases and J shed 6 bases, with 8 bases lying between them. The CDR3 has 12 residues. CDR3 in DNA: TGCGCCAGCAGCTTCCCGGGGGATGGCTACACCTTC. This sequence encodes CASSFPGDGYTF.

The chain combines TRBV7-3 with TRBJ1-1; 8 bases map to TRBD1. Trimming removed 5 bases from V and 3 bases from J; junction bases left unmatched: 5. CDR1 and CDR2 from the germline V gene are SGHTA and FQGTGA. The CDR3 is 14 amino acids. The CDR3 loop is CASSARGQDTEAFF. The DNA for the CDR3 is TGTGCCAGCAGCGCCAGGGGGCAGGACACTGAAGCTTTCTTT. The whole variable domain, filled in from reference TRBV7-3 and TRBJ1-1, reads GAGVSQTPSNKVTEKGKYVELRCDPISGHTALYWYRQSLGQGPEFLIYFQGTGAADDSGLPNDRFFAVRPEGSVSTLKIQRTERGDSAVYLCASSARGQDTEAFFGQGTRLTVV.

The chain couples TRBV7-3 to TRBJ2-3, with D uncertain. The V end was cut by 3 bases, the J end by 0 bases, with 7 bases between. CDR3 length: 14 residues. Germline lookup yields CDR1 SGHTA and CDR2 FQGTGA. The CDR3 DNA reads TGTGCCAGCAGCTTGGGGTCTAGCACAGATACGCAGTATTTT. Translating gives CASSLGSSTDTQYF.

This clone appeared a single time. J is TRBJ2-7 and V is TRBV7-3, with D perhaps given as TRBD1 or TRBD2 (5 bases each). The CDR3 totals 14 residues. Trimming cost V 5 bases and J 2 bases, with 13 bases left between them. In germline, CDR1 is SGHTA, CDR2 FQGTGA. CDR3 coding DNA: TGTGCCAGCAGCCTGGGGACGGGTGCCTACGAGCAGTACTTC. This gives the protein CASSLGTGAYEQYF.

This rearrangement joins TRBV3-1 (or the pseudogene TRBV3-2) to TRBJ1-1; the D is unclear. The CDR3 runs 13 residues. Trimming removed 3 bases at V and 4 bases at J, with 9 bases between. Germline V lookup: CDR1 LGHDT, CDR2 YNNKEL (reference sequence). The CDR3 sequence: CASSQGFVTEAFF. The CDR3 DNA follows: TGTGCCAGCAGCCAGGGTTTCGTCACTGAAGCTTTCTTT.

The genes are TRBV2 and TRBJ2-7; D possibly corresponds to TRBD1 (5 bases). This CDR3 comprises 14 residues. Germline lookup yields CDR1 SNHLY and CDR2 FYNNEI. Trimming took off 7 bases at V and 0 bases at J, with 13 bases between the two ends. In DNA form, the CDR3 reads TGTGCCAGCACAGGGCCTAGGAGCTCCTACGAGCAGTACTTC. Its translation: CASTGPRSSYEQYF.

The chain has TRBV18 and TRBJ2-5; tentative D call: TRBD2 (5 bases). Germline V gene lookup returns CDR1 KGHSH and CDR2 LQKENI. The CDR3 has 15 amino acids. V was cut by 3 bases and J by 2 bases, with 13 bases left in between. The DNA of the CDR3 is TGTGCCAGCTCACCGCGTCACCGGGGTCAAGAGACCCAGTACTTC. This encodes CASSPRHRGQETQYF.

The chain links TRBV11-2 to TRBJ1-3; unclear D gene. Germline V lookup: CDR1 SGHAT, CDR2 FQNNGV. There are 16 residues in the CDR3. Trimming removed 1 base from V and 0 bases from J, with 10 bases in between. In DNA, the CDR3 is TGTGCCAGCAGCTTAGGCGGGTCAGCCTCTGGAAACACCATATATTTT. The encoded protein is CASSLGGSASGNTIYF.

The chain is built from TRBV5-5 and TRBJ1-1; TRBD1 matches 7 bases. This CDR3 has 15 amino acids. J gave up 5 bases and V 4 bases, and 11 bases lay outside the gene matches. In germline, CDR1 is SGHKS, CDR2 YYEKEE (reference sequence). The CDR3 DNA follows: TGTGCCAGCAGCAGGGTAAGGGGGCCGGCGACTGAAGCTTTCTTT. Its protein product is CASSRVRGPATEAFF.

This clone was detected only once. The J gene is TRBJ1-6, the V gene TRBV5-1; D perhaps matches TRBD1 (6 bases). This CDR3 is built from 16 residues. Looked up from germline, CDR1 is SGHRS and CDR2 is YFSETQ. Between the trimmed V and J ends, which lost 0 bases and 6 bases, there was a span of 13 bases. CDR3 in DNA: TGCGCCAGCAGCTTGGGTGGGGGCGAACGTAATTCACCCCTCCACTTT. The encoded protein is CASSLGGGERNSPLHF.

This chain uses TRBV7-2 with TRBJ2-3; 11 nucleotides align to TRBD2. This CDR3 is 18 amino acids long. The germline V gene encodes CDR1 SGHTA and CDR2 FQGNSA. Trimming at V came to 0 bases and at J to 0 bases, leaving 5 bases not matched to a gene. CDR3 in DNA: TGTGCCAGCAGCTTAGCAGCTAGCGGGGGGACGAGCACAGATACGCAGTATTTT. Translating gives CASSLAASGGTSTDTQYF. Supplemented by reference TRBV7-2 and TRBJ2-3, the full variable domain reads GAGVSQSPSNKVTEKGKDVELRCDPISGHTALYWYRQSLGQGLEFLIYFQGNSAPDKSGLPSDRFSAERTGGSVSTLTIQRTQQEDSAVYLCASSLAASGGTSTDTQYFGPGTRLTVL.

The chain combines TRBV10-3 with TRBJ2-4; D may be TRBD1 (6 bases). CDR1 and CDR2 from the germline V gene are ENHRY and SYGVKD. Trimming took off 0 bases at V and 7 bases at J, with 13 bases between the two ends. The CDR3 has 15 amino acids. CDR3 sequence (DNA): TGTGCCATCAGTGAGTCTTCAGGGCAGGGGAACATTCAGTACTTC. Protein product: CAISESSGQGNIQYF.

V is TRBV10-3 and J is TRBJ1-5; possible D gene TRBD1, 6 bases. V lost 7 bases, J lost 1 base, and 20 bases lay in between. Germline V CDR1 and CDR2: ENHRY, SYGVKD. The CDR3 loop spans 17 amino acids. CDR3 nucleotides: TGTGCCATCATCCTAGGGAGACAGGTACCAAGCAATCAGCCCCAGCATTTT. Translation gives CAIILGRQVPSNQPQHF.

The V gene is TRBV3-1 (or the pseudogene TRBV3-2), the J gene TRBJ2-3; D is ambiguous. Trimming removed 4 bases from V and 0 bases from J, with 5 bases in between. The CDR3 has 13 amino acids. Germline CDR1 LGHDT, CDR2 YNNKEL (reference sequence). CDR3 coding DNA: TGTGCCAGCAGCCCCGGGAGCACAGATACGCAGTATTTT. Its protein is CASSPGSTDTQYF.

The V call is TRBV2, the J call TRBJ2-7, with TRBD1 as a possible D gene (5 bases). The CDR3 has 15 amino acids. CDR1 is SNHLY and CDR2 is FYNNEI in the germline V gene. V lost 4 bases, J lost 4 bases, and 17 bases lay in between. CDR3 nucleotides: TGTGCCAGCAGTGTGCAGGGCTGGACGGTTTACGAGCAGTACTTC. It encodes CASSVQGWTVYEQYF. Filled out from reference TRBV2 and TRBJ2-7, the complete variable domain reads EPEVTQTPSHQVTQMGQEVILRCVPISNHLYFYWYRQILGQKVEFLVSFYNNEISEKSEIFDDQFSVERPDGSNFTLKIRSTKLEDSAMYFCASSVQGWTVYEQYFGPGTRLTVT.

The chain employs TRBV5-8 and TRBJ2-2, with TRBD2 matching over 10 bases. The CDR3 length is 17 residues. CDR1 and CDR2 (germline): SGHTS, YDEGEE. J was trimmed by 2 bases and V by 0 bases; bases with no gene match: 4. The DNA of the CDR3 is TGTGCCAGCAGCTTGGCTAGCGGGGGCTTCAACACCGGGGAGCTGTTTTTT. Translation gives CASSLASGGFNTGELFF.

This chain links TRBV5-1 with TRBJ1-3; D is unclear. Looked up from germline, CDR1 is SGHRS and CDR2 is YFSETQ. The CDR3 sequence is 15 residues long. The V and J ends lost 1 base and 0 bases respectively, with 8 bases between them. The CDR3 sequence: CASSLTASSGNTIYF. DNA of the CDR3: TGCGCCAGCAGCTTGACTGCAAGCTCTGGAAACACCATATATTTT.

The CDR3 bases are TGTGCCAGCAGCTTAGTTGTGGTCCGTGGGGTGCCCCAGCATTTT. Its protein product is CASSLVVVRGVPQHF. The chain combines TRBV7-2 with TRBJ1-5; D ambiguous. Germline assignment: CDR1 SGHTA and CDR2 FQGNSA. V dropped 1 base and J dropped 9 bases, with 16 bases sitting between them. The CDR3 has 15 residues.

This clone has only a few counts. The rearrangement joins TRBV3-1 (or the pseudogene TRBV3-2) to TRBJ1-2; no definite D call. The V and J ends lost 4 bases and 8 bases respectively, with 11 bases between them. The germline CDR1 and CDR2 sequences are LGHDT and YNNKEL (reference sequence). The CDR3 is 12 amino acids. The CDR3 reads CASSPGPQGYTF. CDR3 DNA: TGTGCCAGCAGCCCCGGGCCTCAAGGCTACACCTTC.

The chain carries TRBV18 and TRBJ1-3; the D is unclear. The germline V gene encodes CDR1 KGHSH and CDR2 LQKENI. This CDR3 has 13 residues. Trimming left V 2 bases short and J 8 bases short, with 10 bases between. The CDR3 reads CASSPTPLDTIYF. In DNA form, the CDR3 reads TGTGCCAGCTCACCAACCCCTCTGGACACCATATATTTT.

The J gene is TRBJ2-3, the V gene TRBV18, with 7 bases lining up with TRBD1. The CDR3 has 15 amino acids. CDR1 and CDR2 (germline): KGHSH, LQKENI. The ends lost 4 bases at V and 2 bases at J; junction bases unmatched: 6. The CDR3 bases are TGTGCCAGCTCACTCAGACAGGGTTACACAGATACGCAGTATTTT. Residues: CASSLRQGYTDTQYF.

The V gene is TRBV6-5, the J gene TRBJ2-5, with D hard to call. The CDR3 has 13 residues. Per the germline V gene, CDR1 is MNHEY and CDR2 is SVGAGI. The V gene lost 6 bases and the J gene lost 2 bases, with 10 bases spanning the gap. The CDR3 sequence: CASRIRGQETQYF. The DNA for the CDR3 is TGTGCCAGCAGGATCAGAGGACAAGAGACCCAGTACTTC.

The V and J genes are TRBV5-6 and TRBJ2-5; D could derive from TRBD1 or TRBD2 (5 bases each). This CDR3 has 14 amino acids. The germline V gene has CDR1 SGHDT and CDR2 YYEEEE. V was clipped by 5 bases and J by 5 bases, with 16 bases between them. CDR3 loop: CASRRGVLGETQYF. Here the CDR3 DNA reads TGTGCCAGCAGGCGAGGGGTTTTGGGGGAGACCCAGTACTTC.

The rearrangement uses TRBV21-1 and TRBJ2-7. TRBV21-1 is a pseudogene. This CDR3 is 12 amino acids long. The CDR3 protein is CASSKFLYEQYF. CDR3 coding DNA: TGTGCCAGCAGTAAGTTCCTCTACGAGCAGTACTTC.

This clone was recorded only once. The chain couples TRBV12-3 or TRBV12-4 to TRBJ1-2; a possible D gene is TRBD1 (5 bases). The CDR3 has 13 amino acids. The germline V and J ends were trimmed by 8 bases and 5 bases, with 15 bases remaining between them. The CDR3 loop is CASSSGARYGYTF. The CDR3 region has the DNA TGTGCCAGCTCTTCCGGGGCTCGGTATGGCTACACCTTC.

The CDR3: CASSLADGRTEAFF. The CDR3 nucleotides are TGTGCCAGCAGCTTAGCGGATGGAAGAACTGAAGCTTTCTTT. This rearrangement joins TRBV7-9 to TRBJ1-1, with no clear D. V lost 0 bases to trimming and J lost 5 bases, with 10 bases between them. Germline CDR1 and CDR2: SEHNR and FQNEAQ (reference sequence). The CDR3 has 14 residues.

This chain uses TRBV5-1 with TRBJ2-1; D ambiguous. The germline gives CDR1 SGHRS, CDR2 YFSETQ. V was clipped by 4 bases and J by 0 bases, with 11 bases between them. The CDR3 is made up of 15 amino acids. The CDR3 here is CASSPPPSSYNEQFF. The DNA of the CDR3 is TGCGCCAGCAGCCCTCCCCCGAGCTCCTACAATGAGCAGTTCTTC.